A selection of T cell receptor beta chains follows, all from one sample in a study of Tregs in tolerant kidney transplant recipients. Sequenced by immunoSEQ multiplex PCR; TCRdb stores in-frame clones only, minus some. The table lists around 78,000 clones, about 91% of them singletons. The sequencing used Tregs from blood, collected before the transplant. The receptors originated from a human donor who received a combined kidney and bone marrow transplant. CDR3s include the opening cysteine and the closing phenylalanine or tryptophan. Each record gives: CDR3 length, J gene, D gene, V gene, clone size, CDR3 protein, CDR3 DNA. The D gene is left open where the match is weak. Clone size is shown for a subset of rows, as once, few, many or a class of expanded clone.

16	TRBJ2-7	.	TRBV29-1	.	CSVLMRGVRLDYEQYF	TGCAGCGTCCTTATGAGGGGGGTTCGGTTGGACTACGAGCAGTACTTC
15	TRBJ2-5	.	TRBV10-3	.	CAISESKGLQETQYF	TGTGCCATCAGTGAGTCTAAGGGACTCCAAGAGACCCAGTACTTC
16	TRBJ2-3	.	TRBV11-1	.	CASSPNDRIGTDTQYF	TGTGCCAGCAGCCCGAACGACAGAATTGGCACAGATACGCAGTATTTT
14	TRBJ2-7	TRBD1	TRBV28	.	CASSRDSSIYEQYF	TGTGCCAGCTCACGGGACAGCTCAATCTACGAGCAGTACTTC
14	TRBJ1-3	.	TRBV7-8	.	CASSSGVGGNTIYF	TGTGCCAGCAGTTCAGGGGTGGGCGGAAACACCATATATTTT
15	TRBJ2-2	TRBD2	TRBV18	.	CASSPTSVYTGELFF	TGTGCCAGCTCACCAACTAGCGTTTACACCGGGGAGCTGTTTTTT
14	TRBJ2-7	.	TRBV28	.	CASSLPGLLYEQYF	TGTGCCAGCAGTTTGCCCGGGCTCCTCTACGAGCAGTACTTC
15	TRBJ2-4	.	TRBV7-8	.	CASSSPGLGGNIQYF	TGTGCCAGCAGCTCACCAGGACTAGGGGGAAACATTCAGTACTTC
13	TRBJ1-2	TRBD1	TRBV30	.	CAWSLGTGVGYTF	TGTGCCTGGAGTCTCGGGACAGGGGTAGGCTACACCTTC
16	TRBJ2-3	TRBD2	TRBV28	.	CASSSPGREGTDTQYF	TGTGCCAGCAGTTCCCCTGGGCGGGAGGGCACAGATACGCAGTATTTT
15	TRBJ2-1	TRBD2	TRBV6-4	once	CASSVLAGEMNEQFF	TGTGCCAGCAGCGTTTTAGCGGGAGAAATGAATGAGCAGTTCTTC
14	TRBJ2-5	TRBD1	TRBV5-1	.	CASSPRGHQETQYF	TGCGCCAGCAGTCCCAGGGGGCATCAAGAGACCCAGTACTTC
16	TRBJ2-2	.	TRBV4-2	.	CASSQVHGGGTGELFF	TGTGCCAGCAGCCAAGTTCACGGGGGCGGCACCGGGGAGCTGTTTTTT
16	TRBJ2-5	TRBD2	TRBV19	once	CASSPRGLAGVETQYF	TGTGCCAGTAGTCCCCGGGGACTAGCGGGAGTGGAGACCCAGTACTTC
17	TRBJ1-1	.	TRBV5-1	.	CASSPLQAGIRNTEAFF	TGCGCCAGCAGCCCCTTACAGGCTGGGATTAGGAACACTGAAGCTTTCTTT
18	TRBJ2-1	TRBD2	TRBV28	.	CASSSLSHQLAGGYEQFF	TGTGCCAGCAGTTCTCTCTCTCATCAACTAGCGGGAGGATATGAGCAGTTCTTC
15	TRBJ2-1	.	TRBV7-3	.	CASSLVGSSYNEQFF	TGTGCCAGCAGCTTAGTGGGGAGCTCCTACAATGAGCAGTTCTTC
14	TRBJ1-6	TRBD1	TRBV9	once	CASSGQGYNSPLHF	TGTGCCAGCAGCGGACAGGGTTATAATTCACCCCTCCACTTT
20	TRBJ2-1	.	TRBV14	few	CASSQDWGSGAPGSYNEQFF	TGTGCCAGCAGCCAAGATTGGGGTAGCGGAGCCCCAGGCTCCTACAATGAGCAGTTCTTC
15	TRBJ1-5	.	TRBV6-5	.	CASSYGQLSNQPQHF	TGTGCCAGCAGTTATGGACAGCTGAGCAATCAGCCCCAGCATTTT
14	TRBJ2-7	TRBD1	TRBV6-5	few	CASRSPGTGNEQYF	TGTGCCAGCAGGTCCCCCGGGACAGGGAACGAGCAGTACTTC
13	TRBJ2-7	.	TRBV9	.	CASSGVLGSEQYF	TGTGCCAGCAGCGGAGTTCTAGGATCCGAGCAGTACTTC
15	TRBJ2-1	.	TRBV27	.	CASSTIPLSYNEQFF	TGTGCCAGCAGTACAATACCACTCTCCTACAATGAGCAGTTCTTC
14	TRBJ1-1	.	TRBV5-6	.	CASDQGFGNTEAFF	TGTGCCAGCGACCAGGGGTTTGGGAACACTGAAGCTTTCTTT
15	TRBJ1-5	.	TRBV27	.	CASSSPAGRNQPQHF	TGTGCCAGCAGTTCCCCCGCAGGGCGCAATCAGCCCCAGCATTTT
15	TRBJ2-7	TRBD1	TRBV28	once	CASSISGTGAHEQYF	TGTGCCAGCAGTATCTCCGGGACAGGGGCCCACGAGCAGTACTTC
13	TRBJ2-5	.	TRBV19	.	CASSINRGETQYF	TGTGCCAGTAGTATTAATAGGGGTGAGACCCAGTACTTC
15	TRBJ1-2	.	TRBV2	.	CASRGGLASNYGYTF	TGTGCCAGCCGCGGGGGTTTAGCTTCTAACTATGGCTACACCTTC
17	TRBJ1-4	.	TRBV9	once	CASSPWGGDIRGEKLFF	TGTGCCAGCAGCCCCTGGGGGGGCGATATTCGAGGCGAAAAACTGTTTTTT
14	TRBJ1-1	.	TRBV28	few	CASSLRGTNTEAFF	TGTGCCAGCAGTTTAAGGGGGACGAACACTGAAGCTTTCTTT
13	TRBJ2-1	.	TRBV10-3	once	CAISEETSNEQFF	TGTGCCATCAGTGAGGAAACTAGCAATGAGCAGTTCTTC
15	TRBJ1-3	.	TRBV5-1	.	CASSSGITSGNTIYF	TGCGCCAGCAGCTCTGGGATAACCTCTGGAAACACCATATATTTT
16	TRBJ2-1	TRBD2	TRBV19	.	CASSIWIAGAQGKQFF	TGTGCCAGTAGTATATGGATAGCGGGGGCCCAGGGGAAGCAGTTCTTC
14	TRBJ1-2	.	TRBV14	.	CASSHSAGGYGYTF	TGTGCCAGCAGTCACAGTGCCGGCGGCTATGGCTACACCTTC
15	TRBJ1-5	TRBD1	TRBV19	.	CASTPGQGGRQPQHF	TGTGCCAGTACCCCGGGACAGGGGGGACGCCAGCCCCAGCATTTT
16	TRBJ2-7	.	TRBV27	.	CASSLPRDHHSYEQYF	TGTGCCAGCAGTTTGCCCCGGGACCACCACTCCTACGAGCAGTACTTC
12	TRBJ2-7	.	TRBV7-2	.	CASSLAPYEQYF	TGTGCCAGCAGCTTAGCCCCCTACGAGCAGTACTTC
14	TRBJ2-5	.	TRBV5-7	.	CASSLVQDQETQYF	TGTGCCAGCAGCTTGGTTCAAGACCAAGAGACCCAGTACTTC
14	TRBJ2-2	.	TRBV15	.	CATSRQPNTGELFF	TGTGCCACCAGCAGACAACCGAACACCGGGGAGCTGTTTTTT
16	TRBJ1-1	.	TRBV7-8	.	CASSIEGGRVNTEAFF	TGTGCCAGCAGCATTGAAGGGGGGCGGGTGAACACTGAAGCTTTCTTT
15	TRBJ2-3	.	TRBV27	.	CASTPDLLGTDTQYF	TGTGCCAGCACCCCGGACTTACTTGGCACAGATACGCAGTATTTT
11	TRBJ2-7	.	TRBV6-1	.	CATLQGHEQYF	TGTGCCACTTTACAGGGTCACGAGCAGTACTTC
16	TRBJ2-3	TRBD2	TRBV29-1	.	CSVDSSASGRADTQYF	TGCAGCGTTGACTCCTCGGCTAGCGGGAGGGCAGATACGCAGTATTTT
15	TRBJ2-7	TRBD2	TRBV28	once	CASSFPGGGSNEQYF	TGTGCCAGCAGTTTTCCCGGAGGCGGGAGTAACGAGCAGTACTTC
13	TRBJ2-4	.	TRBV28	.	CASRGGLLNIQYF	TGTGCCAGCAGGGGCGGACTACTAAACATTCAGTACTTC
16	TRBJ2-3	TRBD1	TRBV5-4	once	CASSLKGTVGTDTQYF	TGTGCCAGCAGCTTGAAGGGGACAGTAGGAACAGATACGCAGTATTTT
15	TRBJ1-1	.	TRBV6-4	.	CASKGPSLTYTEAFF	TGTGCCAGCAAGGGTCCCAGCCTGACCTACACTGAAGCTTTCTTT
14	TRBJ1-2	.	TRBV5-1	.	CASTPGGRNYGYTF	TGCGCCAGCACCCCCGGCGGGAGGAATTATGGCTACACCTTC
15	TRBJ1-1	TRBD1	TRBV5-4	.	CASSLKGQGGTEAFF	TGTGCCAGCAGCTTGAAGGGACAGGGAGGCACTGAAGCTTTCTTT
18	TRBJ1-4	TRBD1	TRBV4-1	.	CASSQDLGSDRGGKKLFF	TGCGCCAGCAGCCAAGATTTGGGTTCGGACAGGGGTGGGAAAAAACTGTTTTTT
19	TRBJ2-2	.	TRBV7-2	.	CASSLRGAAGGTSTGELFF	TGTGCCAGCAGCTTAAGAGGGGCAGCGGGCGGGACGTCGACCGGGGAGCTGTTTTTT
15	TRBJ2-7	.	TRBV27	.	CASRALGVGSYEQYF	TGTGCCAGCAGAGCTCTAGGCGTCGGATCCTACGAGCAGTACTTC
13	TRBJ2-7	.	TRBV28	.	CASSYITSYEQYF	TGTGCCAGCAGTTATATTACCTCCTACGAGCAGTACTTC
15	TRBJ1-5	TRBD1	TRBV19	.	CASSIGTGGVQPQHF	TGTGCCAGTAGTATAGGGACAGGGGGCGTTCAGCCCCAGCATTTT
18	TRBJ2-6	.	TRBV27	.	CASRGGTGRSPGANVLTF	TGTGCCAGCAGGGGGGGTACGGGGCGCTCCCCTGGGGCCAACGTCCTGACTTTC